The 18 T cell receptor beta chains given below trace back to one sample, sequenced in a study of CD8 T cells in Susac syndrome. Reverse transcription of about 0.5 to 1 ug RNA used random hexamers. TCRdb processed the immunoSEQ multiplex PCR reads anew with MiXCR; each CDR3 protein has one entry. The sample lists 350,000 to 550,000 distinct CDR3 sequences, more than 70% seen once, with about 0.12% in the top ten. The sequencing input was CD8+ T cells from PBMCs. Receptors originate from a human donor with multiple sclerosis.

The chain combines TRBV19 with TRBJ2-3, with 11 bases lining up with TRBD2. The CDR3 is 20 amino acids. After removal of 5 bases from V and 0 bases from J, the junction contained 16 bases not matched to a gene. Germline assignment: CDR1 LNHDA and CDR2 SQIVND (reference sequence). The CDR3 protein is CASSLQGLAVEYPSTDTQYF. The CDR3 nucleotides are TGTGCCAGTAGTCTACAGGGACTAGCGGTTGAGTACCCTAGCACAGATACGCAGTATTTT.

The chain has TRBV12-3 or TRBV12-4 and TRBJ2-1; D gene unclear. The CDR3 extends over 12 amino acids. With 6 bases removed from V and 3 bases from J, the gap between germline ends came to 6 bases. The CDR3 spells CASRNGYNEQFF. In DNA, the CDR3 is TGTGCCAGCAGAAACGGCTACAATGAGCAGTTCTTC.

This chain joins TRBV7-9 and TRBJ2-1, with TRBD2 identical over 11 bases. This CDR3 comprises 16 residues. V shed 5 bases and J 9 bases; nucleotides not matched to a gene: 12. Germline CDR1 SEHNR, CDR2 FQNEAQ (reference sequence). The CDR3 DNA sequence: TGTGCCAGCAGCGTAGAAATGACTAGCGGGATCAGTGAGCAGTTCTTC. Protein product: CASSVEMTSGISEQFF.

V gene TRBV5-1 combines with J gene TRBJ2-1, with 10 bases identical to TRBD1. Germline CDR1 is SGHRS and CDR2 is YFSETQ. The trim removed 4 bases at V and 7 bases at J, leaving 14 bases unmatched. The CDR3 runs 17 residues. CDR3 protein: CASSISTGGEMRNEQFF. CDR3 bases: TGCGCCAGCAGCATTTCGACAGGGGGCGAAATGAGGAATGAGCAGTTCTTC.

CDR3 nucleotide sequence: TGTGCCAGCAGTTTTGGAGGACGGTACACTGAAGCTTTCTTT. Encoded protein: CASSFGGRYTEAFF. V is TRBV27 and J is TRBJ1-1; D unclear. CDR1 is MNHEY and CDR2 is SMNVEV in the germline V gene (reference sequence). This CDR3 contains 14 residues. The germline V and J ends were trimmed by 3 bases and 3 bases, with 11 bases remaining between them.

This clonotype was found once. The chain carries TRBV5-5 and TRBJ2-1; the D is unclear. V lost 4 bases and J lost 7, with 18 bases in between. Germline V gene lookup returns CDR1 SGHKS and CDR2 YYEKEE (reference sequence). The CDR3 covers 15 residues. The CDR3 DNA reads TGTGCCAGCAGCCCACCGGGTTCCCTAGGGAATGAGCAGTTCTTC. Its translation: CASSPPGSLGNEQFF.

CDR3 sequence reads: CASSHPLGQGIRELFF. CDR3 bases: TGTGCCAGCAGTCACCCCCTGGGACAGGGCATCCGGGAGCTGTTTTTT. The chain couples TRBV12-3 or TRBV12-4 to TRBJ2-2, with 9 nucleotides matching TRBD1. The CDR3 runs 16 residues. Unmatched junction bases numbered 13, after V lost 5 bases and J lost 9 bases.

The chain uses TRBV27 and TRBJ2-1; no clear D gene. The CDR3 length is 15 residues. Germline lookup yields CDR1 MNHEY and CDR2 SMNVEV (reference sequence). Trimming took 0 bases from V and 1 from J, leaving 7 bases between them. The chain's CDR3 is CASSLSMSSYNEQFF. DNA for the CDR3: TGTGCCAGCAGTTTATCGATGTCGTCCTACAATGAGCAGTTCTTC.

This rearrangement joins TRBV27 to TRBJ2-1, with 8 bases lining up with TRBD2. There are 15 residues in the CDR3. Germline CDR1 MNHEY, CDR2 SMNVEV (reference sequence). V shed 5 bases and J 8 bases; nucleotides not matched to a gene: 11. CDR3 sequence: CASSSGSSLPHEQFF. The DNA of the CDR3 is TGTGCCAGCAGTAGCGGGAGCTCCCTACCTCATGAGCAGTTCTTC.

The chain couples TRBV29-1 to TRBJ1-2; 8 bases line up with TRBD1. The CDR3 runs to 14 residues. Germline values: CDR1 SQVTM, CDR2 ANQGSEA. Losses at the gene ends were 7 bases for V and 4 bases for J; bases not matched to a gene: 11. CDR3 in DNA: TGCAGCGCCTGGGGGGACAGGAGCCCCTATGGCTACACCTTC. Residues: CSAWGDRSPYGYTF. Filled out from reference TRBV29-1 and TRBJ1-2, the complete variable domain reads SAVISQKPSRDICQRGTSLTIQCQVDSQVTMMFWYRQQPGQSLTLIATANQGSEATYESGFVIDKFPISRPNLTFSTLTVSNMSPEDSSIYLCSAWGDRSPYGYTFGSGTRLTVV.

The chain joins TRBV19 to TRBJ2-5; TRBD1 matches at 7 bases. The length of the CDR3 is 15 residues. The V gene end was trimmed by 6 bases and the J gene end by 5 bases; junction bases not matched to a gene: 12. CDR1 is LNHDA and CDR2 is SQIVND in the germline V gene (reference sequence). The CDR3 sequence: CASRQSGTEEETQYF. As DNA, the CDR3 is TGTGCCAGTAGGCAATCCGGGACAGAGGAGGAGACCCAGTACTTC.

The chain links TRBV6-1 to TRBJ2-3; perhaps TRBD1 as D (6 bases). Germline CDR1 reads MNHNS; CDR2 reads SASEGT. The CDR3 covers 18 residues. Trimming shortened V by 2 bases and J by 2 bases, and 20 bases separated the two germline ends. The CDR3 DNA reads TGTGCCAGCAGTGAATTGGTGGTCGGGGACATCAACACAGATACGCAGTATTTT. Translated, it gives CASSELVVGDINTDTQYF.

V is TRBV4-1 and J is TRBJ1-1, with a weak D call TRBD1 (5 bases). The germline V and J ends were trimmed by 0 bases and 6 bases, with 14 bases remaining between them. This CDR3 region has 15 residues. CDR1 and CDR2 from the germline V gene are MGHRA and YSYEKL. As DNA, the CDR3 is TGCGCCAGCAGCCAAGATGAGGGGTGGATGGCTGAAGCTTTCTTT. Translating gives CASSQDEGWMAEAFF.

The V and J genes are TRBV6-5 and TRBJ1-2; D is unresolved. Deletions cut 4 bases from V and 0 bases from J, with 6 bases between. CDR3 length equals 13 residues. Per the germline V gene, CDR1 is MNHEY and CDR2 is SVGAGI. The CDR3 nucleotides are TGTGCCAGCAGTTCTCTAGCTAACTATGGCTACACCTTC. It specifies CASSSLANYGYTF.

This chain connects TRBV19 to TRBJ1-6; no firm D call. Germline values: CDR1 LNHDA, CDR2 SQIVND (reference sequence). The CDR3 totals 14 residues. Deletions cut 0 bases from V and 9 bases from J, with 9 bases between. CDR3 in DNA: TGTGCCAGTAGTATAGATAGCTCCATTTCACCCCTCCACTTT. It codes for CASSIDSSISPLHF.

V gene TRBV30 combines with J gene TRBJ2-1; 10 nucleotides agree with TRBD2. The V gene's germline CDR1 is GTSNPN and CDR2 SVGIG (reference sequence). V dropped 1 base and J dropped 7; count of bases not matched to a gene: 10. The CDR3 loop spans 16 amino acids. The CDR3 bases are TGTGCCTGGAGTGAGTGGCTAGCGGGAGTCGGTAATGAGCAGTTCTTC. This encodes CAWSEWLAGVGNEQFF.

The J gene is TRBJ2-7, the V gene TRBV5-1, with TRBD1 matching over 9 bases. Germline values: CDR1 SGHRS, CDR2 YFSETQ. Germline trimming cut 5 bases from V and 6 bases from J; bases unmatched to any gene: 9. This CDR3 comprises 14 residues. The CDR3 spells CASRNGQGNAEQYF. The CDR3 region has the DNA TGCGCCAGCAGAAATGGACAGGGGAACGCCGAGCAGTACTTC.

The chain links TRBV28 to TRBJ1-2; D unresolved. Deletions cut 2 bases from V and 0 bases from J, with 10 bases between. The CDR3 length is 15 residues. The germline V gene has CDR1 MDHEN and CDR2 SYDVKM. The CDR3 here is CASSLRALPNYGYTF. The DNA of the CDR3 is TGTGCCAGCAGTTTAAGGGCCCTTCCTAACTATGGCTACACCTTC.